This T cell receptor (beta chain) was identified in a study of immune cell composition in non-small cell lung cancer. Study-wide results and limits: Tumour-associated clones >0.5% occurred in 25% to 35% of adenocarcinomas, roughly 80% of squamous.

Data came from immunoSEQ multiplex PCR; TCRdb stores just in-frame clones and leaves some out. The data contain roughly 3,100 clones, roughly four fifths of them singletons. Comment on this clone: Its cognate antigen is unknown. Its ends do not fully match the called genes, so a read error is possible.

Normal lung was taken at the farthest possible site, at least 3 cm from tumour. Genomic DNA came from frozen unsorted single-cell suspensions. This CDR3 has 13 residues. In germline, CDR1 is SEHNR, CDR2 FQNEAQ (reference sequence). The sequenced sample was non-adjacent lung tissue. The gene calls are TRBV7-9 and TRBJ1-1; 7 bases are shared with TRBD1. The clonotype originates from a human donor with non-small cell lung cancer. The donor label of this sample is uncertain. The CDR3 protein is CASSLGGSTEAFF. DNA for the CDR3: TGTGCCAGCAGTTTAGGGGGCAGCACTGAAGCTTTCTTT.